Below are 6 T cell receptor beta chains sequenced from a single sample in a study of regulatory T cells in long-lasting Graves disease. Time point defined: newly diagnosed GD, antithyroid drugs for less than 3 months. Scientists built the TCR library using RNA that was extracted from PBMCs. Assembly of TCR beta libraries relied on iRepertoire HTBI primers together with Arm-PCR of CDR3 regions. TCRdb re-called the multiplex PCR reads with MiXCR, one entry per CDR3 protein. Of some 400,000 distinct CDR3 sequences listed, about 15% are singletons. This sample also belongs to another study, concerning T cells in Graves' hyperthyroidism and ophthalmopathy.

The input for sequencing was peripheral blood mononuclear cells (PBMCs), taken at new diagnosis, from a patient treated with antithyroid drugs. The receptors originated from a woman under 40 with Graves disease.

This clonotype has more than one count but fewer than ten. The chain recombines TRBV30 with TRBJ2-1, with TRBD2 matching 8 bases. Germline lookup yields CDR1 GTSNPN and CDR2 SVGIG (reference sequence). V shed 2 bases, J shed 12 bases, and the junction held 21 bases outside the gene matches. The CDR3 is 17 amino acids. CDR3 bases: TGTGCCTGGAGTACCCCCGGGAGACTAACGGGAGGGCCGGGGCAGTTCTTC. This codes for CAWSTPGRLTGGPGQFF. Filled out from reference TRBV30 and TRBJ2-1, the complete variable domain reads SQTIHQWPATLVQPVGSPLSLECTVEGTSNPNLYWYRQAAGRGLQLLFYSVGIGQISSEVPQNLSASRPQDRQFILSSKKLLLSDSGFYLCAWSTPGRLTGGPGQFFGPGTRLTVL.

This clonotype came up many times. The J gene is TRBJ2-3, the V gene TRBV10-3; 10 positions match TRBD2. The V and J ends lost 0 bases and 3 bases, in that order; junction bases with no gene match: 0. The CDR3 is 15 amino acids. CDR1 and CDR2 from the germline V gene are ENHRY and SYGVKD. DNA of the CDR3: TGTGCCATCAGTGAGTCTAGCGGGAGGACAGATACGCAGTATTTT. As protein: CAISESSGRTDTQYF.

This clonotype was observed a handful of times. The rearrangement uses TRBV12-3 or TRBV12-4 and TRBJ2-4; D is uncertain. The CDR3 totals 12 residues. The ends were cut back, 3 bases at V and 9 bases at J, with 9 bases in the middle. For the CDR3, the DNA is TGTGCCAGCAGTTTGGGTGTTGGCATTCAGTACTTC. Translation: CASSLGVGIQYF.

J is TRBJ2-3 and V is TRBV6-2 or TRBV6-3, with D tentatively TRBD2 (6 bases). Germline V gene lookup returns CDR1 MNHEY and CDR2 SVGEGT. This CDR3 is 15 amino acids long. The V end lost 2 bases, the J end lost 4 bases, and 13 bases lay between the germline ends. CDR3 sequence reads: CASSYNWRDPDTQYF. The CDR3 bases are TGTGCCAGCAGTTACAACTGGAGGGACCCAGATACGCAGTATTTT.

The CDR3 spells CATSRDWRLNTEAFF. CDR3 nucleotide sequence: TGTGCCACCAGCAGAGATTGGCGTTTGAACACTGAAGCTTTCTTT. This rearrangement joins TRBV15 to TRBJ1-1; D is unresolved. This CDR3 has 15 residues. Germline V gene lookup returns CDR1 LNHNV and CDR2 YYDKDF (reference sequence). Between the trimmed V and J ends, which lost 0 bases and 0 bases, there was a span of 8 bases.

This sequence joins TRBV29-1 and TRBJ1-2, with 7 positions matching TRBD1. Unmatched junction bases numbered 10, after V lost 6 bases and J lost 6 bases. The CDR3 spans 13 residues. Germline V gene sequence: CDR1 SQVTM, CDR2 ANQGSEA. CDR3 sequence reads: CSVEDDRANGYTF. DNA of the CDR3: TGCAGCGTAGAGGATGACAGGGCCAATGGCTACACCTTC.